This T cell receptor (beta chain) was profiled in a study of CD8+ T cells in alopecia areata. Background on the study: The study gave treated patients oral tofacitinib at 5 to 10 mg twice daily. Study results and caveats: It was lesional scalp, especially alopecia totalis/universalis, that showed higher clonality than normal scalp. It was less clear whether patients shared TCRs than it was in mice, possibly because of HLA.

cDNA reverse transcribed from extracted RNA served as the sequencing template. Some clones are missing from TCRdb's copy, which holds only in-frame ones; the method was immunoSEQ multiplex PCR. The table includes 170,000 or so clones, over 50% detected once. This clone occurred a few times. Its antigen is undetermined. From germline, CDR1 is MNHEY and CDR2 SVGAGI. This CDR3 is 15 amino acids long. Between the trimmed V and J ends, which lost 5 bases and 1 base, there was a span of 12 bases. Collected material from alopecia areata patients comprised lesional scalp punch biopsies and peripheral blood. The rearrangement links TRBV6-5 to TRBJ2-1; weak D call: TRBD1 (6 bases). Sample: CD4+ T cells sorted from blood, taken at week 0. The source of this sequence is a human donor with alopecia areata. The CDR3 here is CASSTQGLSYNEQFF. The DNA of the CDR3 is TGTGCCAGCAGTACACAGGGCCTATCCTACAATGAGCAGTTCTTC.